The clone carrying this TCR beta chain was observed a few times. Its antigen is undetermined. This sample is drawn from a study of beta chain features in type 1 diabetes. At the level of the study: Cell yields, gender and age were comparable in patients and healthy donors. Findings of the study overall: The study found moderately but significantly shorter TCRB CDR3s in all four CD4+ subsets of Type 1 diabetes patients.

The study reverse transcribed the entire isolated RNA, so it sequenced expressed TCRB transcripts. Sequenced by immunoSEQ multiplex PCR; TCRdb stores in-frame clones only, minus some. This table holds about 240,000 clones, about 14% found once. Researchers reported sorting CD4+ naive, central memory, regulatory and stem cell-like memory cells via CD45RO/CCR7/CD25/CD127/CD95/CD27. V lost 5 bases, J lost 4 bases, and 8 bases stayed unmatched. The CDR3 is 15 residues long. CDR1 is ENHRY and CDR2 is SYGVKD in the germline V gene. The chain recombines TRBV10-3 with TRBJ1-5, with 7 nucleotides matching TRBD1. The sample was naive CD4+ T cells from blood. This TCR was recovered from a young man with type 1 diabetes. The CDR3 DNA reads as TGTGCCATCAGTTTCGACAGGGTTGGGAATCAGCCCCAGCATTTT. Its protein product is CAISFDRVGNQPQHF.